These T cell receptor beta chains were read from a single sample in a study of T cell responses to AZD1222 COVID-19 vaccine. Generated by immunoSEQ multiplex PCR, the TCRdb table keeps only in-frame clones and is missing some. The profile shows about 120,000 clones, 70% to 90% of them singletons. The material sequenced was peripheral blood, taken on day 0 of AZD1222 vaccination. The receptors come from an adult in good health. The conserved cysteine and the conserved F or W are not part of the CDR3 here.

CDR3 | V
ASSDRADTQY | TRBV19
ASSGLSTASNEKLF | TRBV6-1
ARSRLPTGQANSPLH | TRBV5-3
SVGNSFEQY | TRBV29-1
ASSLDHRGLIGEQF | TRBV5-6
ASSIAGQFVYEQY | TRBV19
ASSPGTGRAGKY | TRBV3-1/TRBV3-2
ASRGVTDTQY | TRBV27
ASTQGGRVSGNTIY | TRBV19
ASSSTSYGYT | TRBV11-1
ASSLSGSNEKLF | TRBV5-1
ASSWTGSPPFNEQF | TRBV5-1
SATTGVYGYT | TRBV29-1
ASKSGHDSDEQY | TRBV19
ASKIGSGAQPQH | TRBV19
ASSFLQGAGGNTIY | TRBV13
ASSSPARGYGYT | TRBV27
ASSLAPWAQGNNSPLH | TRBV7-2
ASTPWTGGAYEQY | TRBV28
ASSPYTNYGYT | TRBV13
ASSQGGQGTSSGNTIY | TRBV3-1/TRBV3-2
AISEGIKGSTGELF | TRBV10-3
ASSNNMQGALGETQY | TRBV5-1
ASSLARGPGTEAF | TRBV7-8
ASSTQGMNTEAF | TRBV18
ASSLGRRFDTSTDTQY | TRBV11-2
ASSYSQGALQPQH | TRBV6-9
ASSLDGGSTDTQY | TRBV5-4
ASGLVIGSGGETQY | TRBV12-5
ASSARTGENYGYT | TRBV9
ASMKGPTGELF | TRBV2
SVVGAQGQGYT | TRBV29-1
ASRDREVEKLF | TRBV2
ASSPWDGIYTDTQY | TRBV19
ASSPQASGGYNEQF | TRBV18
ASSLVWQQTLTYGYT | TRBV7-2
ASTSRGADTGELF | TRBV19
ASSFTGDTEAF | TRBV12-3/TRBV12-4
ASSRISYEQY | TRBV7-8
ASRGFSTDTQY | TRBV5-1
ASSQAGAGANVLT | TRBV3-1/TRBV3-2
ASSEVARGTDTQY | TRBV6-1
ASKPASSYEQY | TRBV6-5
ASSVASRGNEAF | TRBV9
ASSLIAGKPPYEQY | TRBV7-3
ASLQGSNQPQH | TRBV6-5
ASSRQGWQY | TRBV5-6
ASSLYGGPSNEQY | TRBV5-6
SARAVGAQY | TRBV20-1
ASRFPGQASGGGYT | TRBV19
ASNRGGNYGYT | TRBV6-6
ASSSTRDTGELF | TRBV7-3
ASSYRTAGSPLH | TRBV27
ASSLEAGGPYNEQF | TRBV7-2
ASSDTSRTARYT | TRBV6-5
ASSPVRAQGSSNQPQH | TRBV7-8
ASRPGEGLPEAF | TRBV19
AGARQNTEAF | TRBV2
ASSFSWGTGASNSPLH | TRBV5-1